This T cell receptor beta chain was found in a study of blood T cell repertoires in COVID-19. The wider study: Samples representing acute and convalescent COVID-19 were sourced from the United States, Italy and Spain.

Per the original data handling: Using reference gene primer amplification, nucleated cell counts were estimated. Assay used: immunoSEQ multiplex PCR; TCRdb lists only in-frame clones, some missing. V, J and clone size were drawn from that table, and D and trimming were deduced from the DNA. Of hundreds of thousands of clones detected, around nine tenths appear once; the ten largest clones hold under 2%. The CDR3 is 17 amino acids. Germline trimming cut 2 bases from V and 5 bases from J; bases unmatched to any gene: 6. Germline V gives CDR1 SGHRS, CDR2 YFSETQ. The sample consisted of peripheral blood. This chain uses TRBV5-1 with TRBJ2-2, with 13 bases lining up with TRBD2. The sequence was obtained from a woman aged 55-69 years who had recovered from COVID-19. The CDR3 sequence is CASSLLAGGPETGELFF. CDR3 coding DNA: TGCGCCAGCAGCTTACTAGCGGGGGGGCCTGAAACCGGGGAGCTGTTTTTT.